This section outlines one TCR beta chain sequence together with its context. Its antigen is as yet unknown. CDR3 size: 13 residues. Germline V gene lookup returns CDR1 MGHDK and CDR2 SYGVNS. Trimming took 10 bases from V and 3 from J, leaving 15 bases between them. TCRdb reprocessed the 5' RACE reads with MiXCR, giving one entry per CDR3 protein. The sample has approximately 440,000 distinct CDR3 sequences, 20% seen once. This entry is derived from a study of T-cell memory formation after mild COVID-19. General study results and limits: Second-wave clones that peaked on day 37 lacked confirmed SARS-CoV-2 specificity. CM and EM subsets held most contracting CD4+ clones; EMRA held CD8+ ones.

This TCR was recovered from an adult woman who had mild COVID-19 (a few samples of this study predate the infection). Cell type and time point are not known. The material sequenced was PBMCs or a T cell subset sorted from them (not recorded which). The chain links TRBV25-1 to TRBJ1-1, with a possible D match to TRBD1 (6 bases). The CDR3 nucleotides are TGTGCCACGAGGGGGTTGGGGGACACTGAAGCTTTCTTT. This translates into CATRGLGDTEAFF.